This T cell receptor beta chain was documented in a study of blood T cell repertoires in COVID-19 (dated by TCRdb to 2018 to 2020). Regarding the complete study: Collaborator samples came from the United States, Italy and Spain and covered acute and convalescent phases of COVID-19. The prospective study material was composed of cDNA or gDNA derived from T cells, B-cell-depleted T cells, or PBMCs. The dataset comprised deeply sampled blood TCRbeta repertoires from subjects exposed to, actively infected with, or recovered from COVID-19. A freely available public database, intended as a resource for researchers studying the immune response to SARS-CoV-2, is where the repertoires were released. Samples came from the ongoing ImmuneRACE study (first 160 participants) plus 1,254 subjects from 6 global collaborators. The sample metadata nearly always contained a de-identified subject ID, COVID-19 status, age in years and sex. HLA class I and class II types, where available, came from metadata supplied by the sample provider rather than from assay-based typing. The research as a whole found: How much clinical and demographic metadata was included differed by source and by participant, and the metadata was provided uncurated.

Collaborating institutions collected whole blood in K2EDTA tubes following their own protocols. Collaborator samples were shipped for TCRbeta analysis as frozen whole blood, isolated PBMCs, or DNA extracted from either sample type. Notes on this clone: The target of this receptor is not known. There are no base qualities to consult, and no much larger clone falls within one base.

The immunoSEQ Assay, a bias-controlled multiplex PCR, was used to amplify TCRbeta CDR3 regions from genomic DNA. For the original study's pipeline: Nucleated cell counts per sample were estimated from amplification of reference gene primers within the assay. To quantify the absolute abundance of each unique TCRbeta CDR3 rearrangement, sequence reads were collapsed and filtered. Productive Simpson clonality was computed per sample as the square root of Simpson's diversity index over productive rearrangements. TCRdb carries this immuneACCESS record with in-frame sequences only. Its versions omit some clonotypes, under half of them owing to an unresolved V gene in the studies checked, with the rest unexplained. V and J calls and clone size are given by that table; D and trimming were obtained from the DNA. The sample table lists 50,000 to 60,000 clones, 80% to 90% of them with a count of one. About 1.5% of the sample goes to the ten largest clones.

CDR1 and CDR2 are drawn from the germline V gene: SNHLY, FYNNEI. The CDR3 spans 14 residues, from the cysteine through the phenylalanine. Just CDR3 DNA is preserved here, 42 bases in frame from base 1. V is reduced by 6 bases and J by 1 base, leaving a spacing of 12 bases between them. The source is a man between 60 and 70 years old with acute or convalescent COVID-19. The sequence is built from TRBV2 and TRBJ1-1; the best D guess is TRBD1, with 5 bases matching. Sequencing was performed on peripheral blood. The CDR3 region reads CASRPGLPNTEAFF. The DNA is as follows: TGTGCCAGCAGACCGGGACTCCCGAACACTGAAGCTTTCTTT.